The present T cell receptor (beta chain) was sequenced within a study of shared clonotypes between healthy human individuals. This CDR3 is built from 14 residues. The V end was cut by 6 bases, the J end by 0 bases, with 11 bases between. Some clones are missing from TCRdb's copy, which holds only in-frame ones; the method was immunoSEQ multiplex PCR. The table records more than 400,000 clones, 90% to 96% of them present only once. This rearrangement joins TRBV23-1 to TRBJ1-1; D is ambiguous. TRBV23-1 is reported as an ORF; its role is uncertain. The origin of this receptor is a woman aged 25 to 39 in good health. Sequences were obtained from naive CD4+ T cells sorted from blood. Subset meaning: CD45RA+ positively selected. CDR3 sequence: CASSSSTVNTEAFF. For the CDR3, the DNA is TGCGCCAGCAGCTCCTCAACAGTGAACACTGAAGCTTTCTTT.